The 26 T cell receptor beta chains below all came from one sample that was sequenced in a study of a mutant IDH1 vaccine in newly diagnosed glioma. These receptors' targets are unknown. Using immunoSEQ multiplex PCR, the repertoire was profiled, and TCRdb retains in-frame clones only, with some absent. This repertoire shows approximately 80,000 clones, roughly 77% found once; its top ten account for around 5.3%. Time point meaning: week 47, end of study. Vaccination comprised doses that each held 300 ug of mutant IDH1 20-mer peptide, plus topical imiquimod. This material consisted of PBMCs, taken from a glioma patient whose treatment included an IDH1 peptide vaccine. All receptors derive from a man in his forties with glioma.

The rearrangement uses TRBV11-2 and TRBJ2-3, with D unresolved. Germline assignment: CDR1 SGHAT and CDR2 FQNNGV. The CDR3 has 17 residues. Trimming stripped 2 bases from V and 5 bases from J, with 20 bases between. DNA of the CDR3: TGTGCCAGCAGCTTAACCGGAAATTTAGATATGAGAGATACGCAGTATTTT. Encoded protein: CASSLTGNLDMRDTQYF.

This clone was seen more than once but under ten times. CDR3 nucleotide sequence: TGTGCCAGCAGCTTAGCTGGGTCCTATGGCTACACCTTC. It is translated as CASSLAGSYGYTF. The chain recombines TRBV7-9 with TRBJ1-2; D not certain. Trimming took 0 bases from V and 4 from J, leaving 6 bases between them. CDR3 length: 13 amino acids. Germline V lookup: CDR1 SEHNR, CDR2 FQNEAQ (reference sequence).

This chain links TRBV5-4 with TRBJ2-7, with D tentatively TRBD1 (6 bases). The CDR3 contains 14 residues. In germline, CDR1 is SGHNT, CDR2 YYREEE (reference sequence). Trimming stripped 2 bases from V and 4 bases from J, with 13 bases between. The CDR3 DNA reads as TGTGCCAGCAGCTTTCCTGGGACAAGGTACGAGCAGTACTTC. Its protein product is CASSFPGTRYEQYF.

This clone was seen once. The chain combines TRBV7-9 with TRBJ2-7; 7 positions agree with TRBD2. Germline CDR1 is SEHNR and CDR2 is FQNEAQ (reference sequence). The junction had 10 bases not matched to a gene; V was cut back by 2 bases and J by 6 bases. The CDR3 spans 15 residues. The CDR3 protein is CASSLLPSGPSEQYF. DNA for the CDR3: TGTGCCAGCAGCTTATTGCCTAGCGGCCCCAGCGAGCAGTACTTC.

The chain carries TRBV5-4 and TRBJ2-1; D call uncertain. Trimming pared 1 base from V and 9 bases from J, leaving 5 bases between. Germline assignment: CDR1 SGHNT and CDR2 YYREEE (reference sequence). There are 11 residues in the CDR3. CDR3 sequence reads: CASSLLGEQFF. The CDR3 DNA sequence: TGTGCCAGCAGCTTGTTGGGTGAGCAGTTCTTC.

V is TRBV19 and J is TRBJ1-1, with a possible D match to TRBD1 (5 bases). With 3 bases removed from V and 6 bases from J, the gap between germline ends came to 20 bases. This CDR3 has 16 residues. From germline, CDR1 is LNHDA and CDR2 SQIVND (reference sequence). CDR3: CASSISWTGRDAEAFF. DNA for the CDR3: TGTGCCAGTAGTATCTCTTGGACCGGTCGGGACGCTGAAGCTTTCTTT.

V is TRBV19 and J is TRBJ2-2, with TRBD2 matching over 8 bases. Unmatched junction bases numbered 9, after V lost 3 bases and J lost 6 bases. The CDR3 contains 16 residues. CDR1 and CDR2 from the germline V gene are LNHDA and SQIVND (reference sequence). The CDR3 loop is CASSISLAGYAGELFF. Here the CDR3 DNA reads TGTGCCAGTAGTATCTCGTTAGCGGGGTACGCCGGGGAGCTGTTTTTT.

The chain employs TRBV19 and TRBJ2-3; 13 bases map to TRBD2. This CDR3 has 18 residues. Germline-derived CDR1 and CDR2 are LNHDA and SQIVND (reference sequence). Trimming cost V 1 base and J 2 bases; bases outside gene matches: 6. CDR3 bases: TGTGCCAGTAGTATAGGAAGGACTAGCGGGGGAATCACAGATACGCAGTATTTT. Its translation: CASSIGRTSGGITDTQYF.

The chain employs TRBV6-1 and TRBJ2-4; 10 bases are shared with TRBD1. The V gene's germline CDR1 is MNHNS and CDR2 SASEGT. J gave up 7 bases and V 5 bases, and 5 bases lay outside the gene matches. This CDR3 is 14 amino acids long. DNA for the CDR3: TGTGCCAGCAGTCTTGGGACAGGGGCGAACATTCAGTACTTC. Its translation: CASSLGTGANIQYF.

The DNA for the CDR3 is TGTGCCAGCAGAAGATGGGGGGTGGGAAACACCATATATTTT. It codes for CASRRWGVGNTIYF. This chain links TRBV5-6 with TRBJ1-3, with a weak D call TRBD1 (5 bases). In germline, CDR1 is SGHDT, CDR2 YYEEEE. Trimming shortened V by 5 bases and J by 4 bases, and 13 bases separated the two germline ends. The CDR3 runs to 14 residues.

The chain carries TRBV18 and TRBJ2-5; 9 bases fit TRBD1. The CDR3 is made up of 15 amino acids. Unmatched junction bases numbered 8, after V lost 4 bases and J lost 5 bases. Looked up from germline, CDR1 is KGHSH and CDR2 is LQKENI. CDR3 nucleotide sequence: TGTGCCAGCTCACAAGGACAGGGGATGTCGGAGACCCAGTACTTC. Translating gives CASSQGQGMSETQYF.

J is TRBJ2-7 and V is TRBV7-9; tentative D call: TRBD2 (5 bases). Germline V gene data show CDR1 as SEHNR and CDR2 as FQNEAQ (reference sequence). This CDR3 contains 15 residues. V lost 0 bases and J 7 bases, leaving 16 bases between the germline ends. The CDR3 reads CASSLARTPPGEQYF. The CDR3 DNA is TGTGCCAGCAGCTTAGCGAGGACTCCACCGGGGGAGCAGTACTTC.

The chain employs TRBV2 and TRBJ2-7; the D gene is possibly TRBD2 (6 bases). This CDR3 spans 16 amino acids. The V end lost 4 bases, the J end lost 2 bases, and 18 bases lay between the germline ends. CDR1 and CDR2 (germline): SNHLY, FYNNEI. Written as DNA, the CDR3 is TGTGCCAGCAGTGTACGTCCCTGGGGGAGGACCTACGAGCAGTACTTC. This encodes CASSVRPWGRTYEQYF.

This clone has only one observation. The V gene is TRBV30, the J gene TRBJ1-2; no clear D gene. Between the trimmed V and J ends, which lost 0 bases and 4 bases, there was a span of 9 bases. There are 13 residues in the CDR3. Germline loops: CDR1 GTSNPN, CDR2 SVGIG (reference sequence). In DNA form, the CDR3 reads TGTGCCTGGAGTGTACTGCGGAGCTATGGCTACACCTTC. Its translation is CAWSVLRSYGYTF.

The chain uses TRBV27 and TRBJ2-2, with D uncertain. Germline V CDR1 and CDR2: MNHEY, SMNVEV (reference sequence). The CDR3 spans 14 residues. The V end was cut by 4 bases, the J end by 4 bases, with 10 bases between. The CDR3, as DNA: TGTGCCAGCAGTTCCCTACCCCCCACCGGGGAGCTGTTTTTT. It codes for CASSSLPPTGELFF.

This chain connects TRBV6-6 to TRBJ1-1; 8 nucleotides align to TRBD1. The CDR3 consists of 15 residues. The V and J ends lost 6 bases and 2 bases, in that order; junction bases with no gene match: 8. In germline, CDR1 is MNHNY, CDR2 SVGAGI (reference sequence). This chain's CDR3 is CASSRTGMYNTEAFF. The CDR3 DNA follows: TGTGCCAGCAGCCGGACAGGGATGTATAACACTGAAGCTTTCTTT.

The V gene is TRBV19, the J gene TRBJ2-1, with D maybe TRBD1 (6 bases). CDR3 length: 12 residues. Germline values: CDR1 LNHDA, CDR2 SQIVND (reference sequence). Between the trimmed V and J ends, which lost 6 bases and 6 bases, there was a span of 9 bases. The CDR3 region is CASRQDSNEQFF. The DNA for the CDR3 is TGTGCCAGTAGACAGGACAGCAATGAGCAGTTCTTC.

The chain combines TRBV19 with TRBJ2-4; TRBD1 matches at 9 bases. Germline CDR1 reads LNHDA; CDR2 reads SQIVND (reference sequence). The CDR3 has 15 residues. The trim removed 6 bases at V and 7 bases at J, leaving 10 bases unmatched. CDR3 in DNA: TGTGCCAGTAGAATGGACAGGGGAGTAAGGAACATTCAGTACTTC. Its translation is CASRMDRGVRNIQYF.

This chain joins TRBV9 and TRBJ2-3; D not resolved. V shed 1 base and J shed 4 bases, with 7 bases lying between them. Germline lookup yields CDR1 SGDLS and CDR2 YYNGEE. The CDR3 totals 13 residues. CDR3 sequence (DNA): TGTGCCAGCAGCGTAACCTCCTCAGATACGCAGTATTTT. As protein: CASSVTSSDTQYF.

The chain uses TRBV30 and TRBJ2-2, with 7 bases identical to TRBD2. Germline CDR1 is GTSNPN and CDR2 is SVGIG (reference sequence). Trimming at V came to 0 bases and at J to 5 bases, leaving 3 bases not matched to a gene. This CDR3 has 14 residues. In DNA, the CDR3 is TGTGCCTGGAGTGTACTAGCGCCTACCGGGGAGCTGTTTTTT. The encoded protein is CAWSVLAPTGELFF.

This chain connects TRBV11-1 to TRBJ2-7; D remains ambiguous. V lost 5 bases and J lost 2, with 13 bases in between. The germline V gene encodes CDR1 SGHAT and CDR2 FQDESV (reference sequence). The CDR3 consists of 14 residues. Written as DNA, the CDR3 is TGTGCCAGCAGCCTTCGAGACGGCCCCTACGAGCAGTACTTC. It codes for CASSLRDGPYEQYF.

The chain recombines TRBV7-2 with TRBJ1-6; 7 nucleotides match TRBD1. The germline gives CDR1 SGHTA, CDR2 FQGNSA. The CDR3 length is 18 residues. The junction had 8 bases not matched to a gene; V was cut back by 3 bases and J by 0 bases. CDR3 coding DNA: TGTGCCAGCAGCTTCTCCGGGACAGCCAGCTCCTATAATTCACCCCTCCACTTT. It specifies CASSFSGTASSYNSPLHF.

V and J are TRBV2 and TRBJ2-3, with 10 bases identical to TRBD2. After removal of 7 bases from V and 2 bases from J, the junction contained 3 bases not matched to a gene. The length of the CDR3 is 14 residues. The germline CDR1 and CDR2 sequences are SNHLY and FYNNEI. CDR3 region: CASTLAGDTDTQYF. CDR3 nucleotides: TGTGCCAGCACCCTAGCGGGGGACACAGATACGCAGTATTTT.

This rearrangement joins TRBV7-8 to TRBJ1-2; D is undetermined. The V and J ends lost 3 bases and 2 bases respectively, with 10 bases between them. The CDR3 loop spans 14 amino acids. Germline V gene sequence: CDR1 SGHVS, CDR2 FQNEAQ. The DNA of the CDR3 is TGTGCCAGCAGCTTCCAAAAAGGGAACTATGGCTACACCTTC. This codes for CASSFQKGNYGYTF.

This chain uses TRBV7-9 with TRBJ1-1, with D possibly TRBD1 on 5 matching bases. There are 13 residues in the CDR3. CDR1 SEHNR and CDR2 FQNEAQ come from the germline V gene (reference sequence). V was cut by 2 bases and J by 4 bases, with 8 bases left in between. In nucleotides, the CDR3 is TGTGCCAGCAGCTTACAGGGATTCACTGAAGCTTTCTTT. Its protein is CASSLQGFTEAFF.

The gene calls are TRBV9 and TRBJ2-7, with a weak D call TRBD2 (6 bases). This CDR3 is built from 16 residues. V was shortened by 0 bases and J by 4 bases, with 17 bases between the two germline ends. Germline lookup yields CDR1 SGDLS and CDR2 YYNGEE. The CDR3 loop is CASSVDPTRSAYEQYF. The DNA of the CDR3 is TGTGCCAGCAGCGTAGACCCGACTAGATCCGCATACGAGCAGTACTTC.